This T cell receptor beta chain derives from a study of cytomegalovirus exposure and HLA in healthy donors. PCR primers comprised 60 Vbeta and 13 Jbeta primers. Some clones are missing from TCRdb's copy, which holds only in-frame ones; the method was immunoSEQ multiplex PCR. The sample yields about 95,000 clones, 65% to 80% seen once. This CDR3 is 14 amino acids long. CDR1 SGHNT and CDR2 YYREEE come from the germline V gene (reference sequence). This receptor was obtained from a woman in her fifties or sixties in good health and CMV-seropositive. The chain has TRBV5-4 and TRBJ2-5, with 8 positions matching TRBD2. The J call may be in error: the DNA end matches TRBJ2-7 better. The specimen was PBMCs. Here the CDR3 DNA reads TGTGCCAGCAGCGCCACTAGCGGAACCTACGAGCAGTACTTC. Its protein product is CASSATSGTYEQYF.